The present entry profiles one T cell receptor beta chain with its context. The target antigen is unknown. The table came from immunoSEQ multiplex PCR; TCRdb's copy has only in-frame clones and leaves some out. The sample consists of around 65,000 clones, 87% of them appearing once. This entry comes from a study of CD4 T cells in relation to SARS-CoV-2 and coronaviruses. General study results and limits: Roughly 65% of donors had memory CD4+ clonotypes crossrecognizing SARS-CoV-2 and common cold coronavirus spike. Compared with monoreactive clones, crossreactive clones showed significantly weaker SARS-CoV-2 expansion.

CDR3 length equals 13 residues. Trimming took 1 base from V and 9 from J, leaving 13 bases between them. Germline V gene lookup returns CDR1 SQVTM and CDR2 ANQGSEA. Before the COVID-19 pandemic, during about 2010-2018, CD4+ T cells were taken from unexposed donors. CD4 enrichment then naive enrichment separated naive from memory CD4+ cells. This TCR came from a human donor in good health. Sequenced sample: memory CD4+ T cells from PBMCs. The V call is TRBV29-1, the J call TRBJ1-3, with no clear D. The CDR3 region is CSVEVGIGGTIYF. The CDR3 coding sequence is TGCAGCGTTGAAGTAGGAATCGGTGGCACCATATATTTT.